One and the same sample provided the 20 T cell receptor beta chains below, sequenced in a study of identical twins. MiXCR, run by TCRdb on the 5' RACE reads, gives a single entry per CDR3 protein. This table holds fewer than 350,000 distinct CDR3 sequences, under 9% found once. These data were likewise used in another study, on yellow fever vaccine responses in identical twins.

Sequencing was carried out using memory (CD45RO+) T cells sorted from blood. All receptors derive from a woman between 18 and 29 years old in good health.

The rearrangement joins TRBV3-1 to TRBJ1-2; D remains ambiguous. V was clipped by 4 bases and J by 0 bases, with 9 bases between them. The CDR3 has 14 residues. Looked up from germline, CDR1 is LGHDT and CDR2 is YNNKEL (reference sequence). CDR3 residues: CASSPSRSNYGYTF. For the CDR3, the DNA is TGTGCCAGCAGCCCCTCGAGATCTAACTATGGCTACACCTTC.

This rearrangement joins TRBV10-2 to TRBJ2-7, with D possibly being TRBD1 (5 bases). Germline CDR1 and CDR2: WSHSY and SAAADI. This CDR3 spans 13 amino acids. Trimming shortened V by 2 bases and J by 3 bases, and 8 bases separated the two germline ends. Here the CDR3 DNA reads TGCGCCAGCAGTGAGGGGGCAGGCTACGAGCAGTACGTC. Protein product: CASSEGAGYEQYV.

This clonotype came up a few times. The chain carries TRBV5-1 and TRBJ1-2, with D maybe TRBD1 (5 bases). The CDR3 length is 17 residues. V lost 0 bases, J lost 1 base, and 16 bases lay in between. Germline V gene data show CDR1 as SGHRS and CDR2 as YFSETQ. The CDR3 spells CASSLGTGTVLNYGYTF. CDR3 sequence (DNA): TGCGCCAGCAGCTTGGGAACCGGGACTGTCCTTAACTATGGCTACACCTTC.

The chain couples TRBV18 to TRBJ1-4, with TRBD1 as a possible D gene (6 bases). From germline, CDR1 is KGHSH and CDR2 LQKENI. Deletions cut 3 bases from V and 8 bases from J, with 13 bases between. The CDR3 contains 14 residues. As DNA, the CDR3 is TGTGCCAGCTCACCCCCAGGACAGAAAGAAAAACTGTTTTTT. This codes for CASSPPGQKEKLFF. Variable domain in full (rest from reference TRBV18 and TRBJ1-4): NAGVMQNPRHLVRRRGQEARLRCSPMKGHSHVYWYRQLPEEGLKFMVYLQKENIIDESGMPKERFSAEFPKEGPSILRIQQVVRGDSAAYFCASSPPGQKEKLFFGSGTQLSVL.

The sample holds many counts of this clonotype. V gene TRBV24-1 combines with J gene TRBJ2-1; no firm D call. Trimming shortened V by 0 bases and J by 7 bases, and 0 bases separated the two germline ends. CDR3 length: 11 residues. Germline V gene sequence: CDR1 KGHDR, CDR2 SFDVKD. This CDR3 is CATSDLNEQFF. CDR3 coding DNA: TGTGCCACCAGTGATTTGAATGAGCAGTTCTTC.

This clonotype was seen only a few times. CDR3 DNA: TGTGCCACCAGCAGAGGAGACGGGGAGACCCAGTACTTC. The encoded protein is CATSRGDGETQYF. V and J are TRBV15 and TRBJ2-5; no clear D gene. Trimming left V 1 base short and J 5 bases short, with 8 bases between. The CDR3 consists of 13 residues. Germline CDR1 LNHNV, CDR2 YYDKDF (reference sequence).

This clonotype showed up just a few times. The chain links TRBV6-1 to TRBJ2-7; TRBD2 aligns across 8 bases. V lost 5 bases to trimming and J lost 7 bases; unmatched junction nucleotides: 13. The CDR3 has 15 residues. CDR1 is MNHNS and CDR2 is SASEGT in the germline V gene. The CDR3 DNA reads as TGTGCCAGCAGTCAAGGGTTAGCGGGGCGTGGTGAGCAGTACGTC. This sequence encodes CASSQGLAGRGEQYV.

This clonotype came up a few times. The J gene is TRBJ2-1, the V gene TRBV7-2; 12 bases align to TRBD2. CDR3 size: 17 residues. Germline V gene data show CDR1 as SGHTA and CDR2 as FQGNSA. The V and J ends lost 2 bases and 4 bases, in that order; junction bases with no gene match: 6. The CDR3 DNA follows: TGTGCCAGCAGCTTAAAAGCTAGCGGGGGGGGTTACAATGAGCAGTTCTTC. Its protein product is CASSLKASGGGYNEQFF.

This clonotype was recorded a few times. CDR3 in amino acids: CASSPLASLGELFF. CDR3 DNA sequence: TGTGCCAGCAGCCCTCTAGCGTCTCTCGGGGAGCTGTTTTTT. V usage is TRBV6-1 and J usage is TRBJ2-2, with D perhaps TRBD2 (6 bases). With 6 bases removed from V and 7 bases from J, the gap between germline ends came to 15 bases. This CDR3 is built from 14 residues. In germline, CDR1 is MNHNS, CDR2 SASEGT.

This clonotype showed up many times. The V call is TRBV12-3 or TRBV12-4, the J call TRBJ2-1, with 10 bases identical to TRBD2. There are 13 residues in the CDR3. The trim removed 5 bases at V and 15 bases at J, leaving 10 bases unmatched. The CDR3 region is CASSRAGGQVRFF. As DNA, the CDR3 is TGTGCCAGCAGTCGAGCGGGGGGGCAGGTTCGGTTCTTC.

This clonotype showed up just a few times. The gene calls are TRBV27 and TRBJ1-2, with D perhaps TRBD1 (6 bases). The CDR3 contains 16 residues. V lost 3 bases, J lost 6 bases, and 20 bases lay in between. Germline CDR1 MNHEY, CDR2 SMNVEV (reference sequence). This chain's CDR3 is CASSFVGAIGPDGYTF. The DNA of the CDR3 is TGTGCCAGCAGTTTTGTGGGGGCTATAGGACCGGATGGCTACACCTTC.

V gene TRBV20-1 combines with J gene TRBJ2-5; 9 positions match TRBD2. V gave up 2 bases and J gave up 1 base; unmatched junction bases: 14. Germline V gives CDR1 DFQATT, CDR2 SNEGSKA (reference sequence). The CDR3 is 18 amino acids. This chain's CDR3 is CSARLPGWAGGTQETQYF. The CDR3 bases are TGCAGTGCTAGATTACCCGGGTGGGCGGGAGGGACCCAAGAGACCCAGTACTTC.

Only a few counts were recorded for this clonotype. The chain carries TRBV12-3 or TRBV12-4 and TRBJ1-3, with unresolved D. The CDR3 totals 17 residues. Between the trimmed V and J ends, which lost 3 bases and 0 bases, there was a span of 15 bases. This chain's CDR3 is CASSFGKGPNSGNTIYF. CDR3 nucleotides: TGTGCCAGCAGTTTCGGGAAAGGACCCAACTCTGGAAACACCATATATTTT.

At least ten counts were recorded for this clonotype. V and J are TRBV5-1 and TRBJ1-4, with D maybe TRBD1 (5 bases). V lost 0 bases and J 12 bases, leaving 12 bases between the germline ends. CDR1 and CDR2 (germline): SGHRS, YFSETQ. The CDR3 totals 13 residues. CDR3 nucleotides: TGCGCCAGCAGCTTGGGGGACGCGTGGGAACTGTTTTTT. Its protein is CASSLGDAWELFF.

This clonotype occurred a few times. This chain joins TRBV6-1 and TRBJ2-3; D gene ambiguous. The V end was cut by 4 bases, the J end by 10 bases, with 12 bases between. CDR3 length equals 12 residues. Germline V CDR1 and CDR2: MNHNS, SASEGT. The CDR3, as DNA: TGTGCCAGCAGTGCCACCCTCTACCCGCAGTATTTT. It is translated as CASSATLYPQYF.

The chain carries TRBV6-5 and TRBJ2-3, with 9 bases identical to TRBD2. Germline V gene lookup returns CDR1 MNHEY and CDR2 SVGAGI. Losses at the gene ends were 3 bases for V and 0 bases for J; bases not matched to a gene: 13. The CDR3 consists of 19 residues. CDR3 DNA: TGTGCCAGCAGTTATTCCGCCCCATCTAGCGGGACTAGCACAGATACGCAGTATTTT. It codes for CASSYSAPSSGTSTDTQYF.

In its sample, this clonotype was seen a few times. V usage is TRBV3-1 and J usage is TRBJ2-2, with 8 bases fitting TRBD2. The CDR3 spans 14 residues. After removal of 10 bases from V and 1 base from J, the junction contained 5 bases not matched to a gene. Germline V lookup: CDR1 LGHDT, CDR2 YNNKEL (reference sequence). This CDR3 is CATEGLVNTGELFF. In DNA, the CDR3 is TGTGCCACCGAGGGACTAGTGAACACCGGGGAGCTGTTTTTT.

This clonotype has ten or more counts. The chain links TRBV12-3 or TRBV12-4 to TRBJ2-5; TRBD1 is a possible D gene (6 bases). Trimming took off 3 bases at V and 4 bases at J, with 6 bases between the two ends. The CDR3 spans 12 residues. The CDR3, as DNA: TGTGCCAGCAGTTTCAGGGGAGAGACCCAGTACTTC. Protein product: CASSFRGETQYF.

The chain uses TRBV29-1 and TRBJ2-7, with D tentatively TRBD1 or TRBD2 (5 bases each). The germline CDR1 and CDR2 sequences are SQVTM and ANQGSEA. The CDR3 is 13 residues long. V shed 4 bases and J shed 6 bases, with 16 bases lying between them. The CDR3 nucleotides are TGCAGCGTTGGGCCGGGGCCCCGAGGCGAGCAGTACGTC. Residues: CSVGPGPRGEQYV.

This clonotype has ten or more counts. This chain uses TRBV3-1 with TRBJ2-1, with D tentatively TRBD1 or TRBD2 (5 bases each). Trimming removed 4 bases from V and 1 base from J, with 8 bases in between. The CDR3 consists of 14 residues. Per the germline V gene, CDR1 is LGHDT and CDR2 is YNNKEL (reference sequence). The CDR3 loop is CASSPGPSYNEQFF. In DNA form, the CDR3 reads TGTGCCAGCAGCCCGGGGCCTTCCTACAATGAGCAGTTCTTC.